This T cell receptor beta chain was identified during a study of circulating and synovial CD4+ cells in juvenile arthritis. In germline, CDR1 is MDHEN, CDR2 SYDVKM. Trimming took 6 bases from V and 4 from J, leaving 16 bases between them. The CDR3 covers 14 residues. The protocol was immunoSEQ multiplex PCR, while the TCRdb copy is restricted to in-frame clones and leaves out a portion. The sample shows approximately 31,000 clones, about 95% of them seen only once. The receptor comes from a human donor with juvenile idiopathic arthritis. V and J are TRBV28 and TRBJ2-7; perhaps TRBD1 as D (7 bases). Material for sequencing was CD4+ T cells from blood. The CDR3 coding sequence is TGTGCCAGCAGACTGCGGGACAGCCCTTACGAGCAGTACTTC. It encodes CASRLRDSPYEQYF.